The present T cell receptor beta chain was sequenced within a study of blood T cell repertoires in COVID-19 (dated by TCRdb to 2020 to 2021). Regarding the study in general: The collaborator samples originated in the United States, Italy and Spain and spanned the acute and convalescent phases of COVID-19. The repertoires were released in a freely available public database meant as a resource for research on the immune response to SARS-CoV-2. Sample metadata almost always included a de-identified subject ID, COVID-19 status, age in years and sex. The dataset comprised deeply sampled blood TCRbeta repertoires from subjects exposed to, actively infected with, or recovered from COVID-19. The prospective study material was composed of cDNA or gDNA derived from T cells, B-cell-depleted T cells, or PBMCs. The samples were drawn from the first 160 participants of the ongoing ImmuneRACE study and from about 1,200 subjects provided by 6 global collaborators. HLA class I and class II types, where available, came from metadata supplied by the sample provider rather than from assay-based typing. General study outcomes and caveats: Clinical and demographic metadata were provided uncurated, with the amount varying by source and participant.

TCRbeta CDR3 regions were amplified from genomic DNA by means of the immunoSEQ Assay, a bias-controlled multiplex PCR. On the authors' methods: Within the assay, amplification of reference gene primers was used to estimate how many nucleated cells each sample contained. To quantify the absolute abundance of each unique TCRbeta CDR3 rearrangement, sequence reads were collapsed and filtered. Productive Simpson clonality was computed per sample as the square root of Simpson's diversity index over productive rearrangements. As stored in TCRdb, this immuneACCESS dataset retains in-frame rearrangements with V and J assigned. A fraction of the clones does not appear; measured against another copy, unresolved V genes explain less than half of the discrepancy, and the remainder lacks a known reason. V and J calls and clone size come straight from that table; D and trimming were deduced from the DNA. The sample table holds about 210,000 clones, of which about 85% were seen once. Approximately 19% of the sample is taken by the ten largest.

With regard to this clone: Which antigen it targets is not known. No much larger clonotype is one base removed from it; base qualities were not supplied.

There are 17 amino acids in the CDR3, from cysteine to phenylalanine inclusive. Just the 51-base CDR3 DNA is kept, in frame starting at base 1. In the prospective study, participants were roughly 18 to 95 years old, resided in about two dozen geographic areas of the United States, and were enrolled through a virtual design. Cohort assignment in the prospective study relied on participant-reported clinical history from a screening survey and a study questionnaire. Recovered participants in ImmuneRACE Cohort 3 were defined as having two consecutive negative NP/OP PCR tests, clearance from a healthcare professional, or resolution of symptoms. In the prospective study, mobile phlebotomists collected whole blood, serum and a nasopharyngeal or oropharyngeal swab from each participant. Participants in the prospective study had the option to provide additional blood draws and questionnaires over a roughly 2-month period. Before DNA extraction, blood samples from the prospective study were shipped at room temperature or frozen.

In this chain, TRBV21-1 is recombined with TRBJ2-3; the table's TRBD2 call for D was not verified on the DNA. TRBV21-1 is deemed a pseudogene. This receptor was obtained from a man aged 40-55 years who had recovered from COVID-19. The sample was PBMCs or T cells enriched from blood (not recorded which). The CDR3 region has the sequence CASSLPLFGEGLDTQYF. The base sequence is TGTGCCAGCAGCCTACCACTATTTGGGGAGGGGTTAGATACGCAGTATTTT.